Given below is one TCR beta chain in context. The ends were cut back, 6 bases at V and 0 bases at J, with 11 bases in the middle. Germline CDR1 and CDR2: MNHNS and SASEGT. This CDR3 contains 15 residues. Profiling relied on immunoSEQ multiplex PCR, and the TCRdb table lists in-frame clones only, not all of them. There are more than 60,000 clones in the sample; 80% to 85% occur only once, and about 10% lies in the top ten. This entry is derived from a study of glioma-infiltrating T cells after dendritic cell vaccination. The specimen comprised blood, sampled before dendritic cell vaccination. This sequence originates from a human donor with glioblastoma. The rearrangement links TRBV6-1 to TRBJ1-4; possibly TRBD1 for D (5 bases). CDR3 loop: CASSADTTTNEKLFF. The DNA for the CDR3 is TGTGCCAGCAGCGCGGACACCACAACTAATGAAAAACTGTTTTTT.